The clone carrying this T cell receptor beta chain was seen only a few times. No antigen is known for it. Cultured CD4+ T-cell DNA underwent Oncomine TCR Beta short-read sequencing. It was cultured CD4+ T cells from which genomic DNA was extracted. MiXCR, applied by TCRdb to the PCR reads, yields one record per CDR3 protein. Here the sample spans about 10,000 distinct CDR3 sequences, about 27% being singletons. The data are from a study of vaccination and CD4 T cells after COVID-19. Turning to the study itself: There were six male and four female convalescents, and two of them were Hispanic.

This CDR3 spans 16 amino acids. Unmatched junction bases numbered 10, after V lost 8 bases and J lost 0 bases. Described treatment: approximately nine-day PBMC culture with coronavirus spike peptide pools or control peptides (ViraFEST assay). This receptor was obtained from a human donor who received a COVID-19 vaccine. The chain couples TRBV12-3 or TRBV12-4 to TRBJ2-3; TRBD2 agrees at 8 bases. The input for sequencing was CD4+ T cells from blood, cultured in vitro, taken before SARS-CoV-2 vaccination. The CDR3 spells CASAPLASGSTDTQYF. In DNA form, the CDR3 reads TGTGCCAGCGCCCCGCTAGCTAGCGGGAGCACAGATACGCAGTATTTT.